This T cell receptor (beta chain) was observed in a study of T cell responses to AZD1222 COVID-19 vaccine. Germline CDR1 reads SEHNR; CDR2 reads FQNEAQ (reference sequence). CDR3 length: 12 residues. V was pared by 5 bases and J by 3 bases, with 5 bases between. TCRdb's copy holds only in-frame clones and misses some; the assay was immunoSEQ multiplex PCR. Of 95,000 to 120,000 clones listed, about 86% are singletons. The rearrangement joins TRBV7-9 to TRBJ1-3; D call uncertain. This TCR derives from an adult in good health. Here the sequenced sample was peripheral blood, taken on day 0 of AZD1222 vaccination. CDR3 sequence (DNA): TGTGCCAGCAGCCTAGATGGAAACACCATATATTTT. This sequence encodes CASSLDGNTIYF.